These T cell receptor beta chains were read from a single sample in a study of T-cell memory formation after mild COVID-19. TCRdb re-called the 5' RACE reads with MiXCR, one entry per CDR3 protein. This table holds about 45,000 distinct CDR3 sequences, more than 9% found once. The sequenced sample consisted of PBMCs or a T cell subset sorted from them (not recorded which). The receptor source for this set is an adult woman who had mild COVID-19 (a few samples of this study predate the infection). Cell type and time point are not known. Each CDR3 is given with its conserved first and last residue. D genes are given only for firm matches. Clone size is not always given. Where it is, it says once, few, many or a class for expanded clones.

j_call	d_call	v_call	clone_size	cdr3_nt	cdr3_aa
TRBJ1-2	TRBD1	TRBV27	few	TGTGCCAGCAGTTGGGACAGAACATATGGCTACACCTTC	CASSWDRTYGYTF
TRBJ2-5	TRBD2	TRBV6-1	few	TGTGCCAGCAGTGTAGGACTAGCGGGAGTTCAAGAGACCCAGTACTTC	CASSVGLAGVQETQYF
TRBJ2-1	.	TRBV9	many	TGTGCCAGCAGCGTAGGATTGCTCGGCGATGAGCAGTTCTTC	CASSVGLLGDEQFF
TRBJ1-1	.	TRBV7-9	many	TGTGCCAGCAGCTTAATAGGGCCCACTGAAGCTTTCTTT	CASSLIGPTEAFF
TRBJ2-1	TRBD2	TRBV9	.	TGTGCCAGCAGCGTAGGCGGGGGTCAGTACAATGAGCAGTTCTTC	CASSVGGGQYNEQFF
TRBJ2-5	TRBD1	TRBV11-2	.	TGTGCCAGCAGCTTAGTAGGGGACAGACCCCAAGAGACCCAGTACTTC	CASSLVGDRPQETQYF
TRBJ2-1	TRBD2	TRBV15	few	TGTGCCACCAGCAGAGAGTGGACTAGCGGGTGGGTTGAGCAGTTCTTC	CATSREWTSGWVEQFF
TRBJ1-2	TRBD1	TRBV20-1	.	TGCAGTGCTTCACAGGGGGCGCGGGGCTACACCTTC	CSASQGARGYTF
TRBJ2-5	TRBD1	TRBV5-5	many	TGTGCCAGCAGCTACGACAGGGCCCAAGAGACCCAGTACTTC	CASSYDRAQETQYF
TRBJ2-1	.	TRBV7-6	many	TGTGCCAGCAGCTTAGAACGAGGGACTTATAAAAGCTCCTACAATGAGCAGTTCTTC	CASSLERGTYKSSYNEQFF
TRBJ2-1	TRBD1	TRBV10-2	many	TGCGCCAGCAGTGACCCGGACAGGGGAATTTATGAGCAGTTCTTC	CASSDPDRGIYEQFF